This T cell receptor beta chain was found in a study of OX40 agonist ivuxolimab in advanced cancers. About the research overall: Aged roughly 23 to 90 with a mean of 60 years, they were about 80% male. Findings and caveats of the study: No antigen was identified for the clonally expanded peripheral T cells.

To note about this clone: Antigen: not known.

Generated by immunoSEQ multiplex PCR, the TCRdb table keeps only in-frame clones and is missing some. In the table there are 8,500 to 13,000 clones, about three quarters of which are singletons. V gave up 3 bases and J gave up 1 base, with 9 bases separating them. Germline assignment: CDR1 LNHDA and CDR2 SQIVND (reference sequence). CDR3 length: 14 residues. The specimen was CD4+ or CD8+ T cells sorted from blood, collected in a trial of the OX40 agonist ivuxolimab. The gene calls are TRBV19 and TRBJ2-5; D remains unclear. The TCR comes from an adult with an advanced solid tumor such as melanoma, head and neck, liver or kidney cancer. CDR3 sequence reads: CASSIRGSQETQYF. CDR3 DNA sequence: TGTGCCAGTAGTATTCGAGGCAGCCAAGAGACCCAGTACTTC. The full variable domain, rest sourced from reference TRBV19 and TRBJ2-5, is DGGITQSPKYLFRKEGQNVTLSCEQNLNHDAMYWYRQDPGQGLRLIYYSQIVNDFQKGDIAEGYSVSREKKESFPLTVTSAQKNPTAFYLCASSIRGSQETQYFGPGTRLLVL.